The sequence of this T cell receptor beta chain was determined in a study of control samples from healthy donors and cancer patients. V was pared by 4 bases and J by 7 bases, with 14 bases between. Germline V gene sequence: CDR1 MGHRA, CDR2 YSYEKL. The CDR3 totals 15 residues. The data were produced by immunoSEQ multiplex PCR, yet TCRdb's version contains in-frame clones alone and is incomplete. The sample contains 50,000 to 65,000 clones, under 95% of which appear only once. The clonotype originates from a man aged 30 to 39 with colorectal cancer. The sample consisted of PBMCs. The chain has TRBV4-1 and TRBJ1-6, with a tentative D call TRBD1 (5 bases). CDR3 loop: CASSPSGPGNSPLHF. As DNA, the CDR3 is TGCGCCAGCAGCCCCTCGGGACCTGGGAATTCACCCCTCCACTTT.